The clone carrying this T cell receptor beta chain has only one observation. Its target is unknown. This entry is derived from a study of early stage breast cancer tumors. Blood replicates held 0.5 ug DNA, tumor or normal breast roughly 1.5 ug, two each. Sequenced by immunoSEQ multiplex PCR; TCRdb stores in-frame clones only, minus some. Seen here are 50,000 to 65,000 clones, 75% to 95% observed once, and the top ten hold more than 4%. The CDR3 runs to 15 residues. With V trimmed by 0 bases and J by 5 bases, 6 bases remained unmatched. Per germline, CDR1 SGHNT and CDR2 YYREEE (reference sequence). Study-wide points: Tumor and normal breast were distinguished via blood comparison in most of the 16 patients.

Sequenced: blood. The TCR originated in a person between 65 and 80 years old with breast cancer. The chain carries TRBV5-4 and TRBJ2-7; 9 bases are shared with TRBD2. Here the CDR3 DNA reads TGTGCCAGCAGCTTGGGACTAGCGGCAAGACACGAGCAGTACTTC. Protein product: CASSLGLAARHEQYF. Full variable domain (remainder filled in from reference TRBV5-4 and TRBJ2-7): ETGVTQSPTHLIKTRGQQVTLRCSSQSGHNTVSWYQQALGQGPQFIFQYYREEENGRGNFPPRFSGLQFPNYSSELNVNALELDDSALYLCASSLGLAARHEQYFGPGTRLTVT.